Below, one T cell receptor (beta chain) is given with its context. Its antigen is still unknown. No much larger clone exists at a distance of one base, and base qualities are not known. The source of the sample is a study of T cell responses to AZD1222 COVID-19 vaccine (dated by TCRdb to the early 2020s). Regarding the complete study: A total of just over 230 trial participants underwent TCR sequencing, of whom roughly 210 received two doses of AZD1222 and around 26 received two doses of the MenACWY control vaccine. Trial participants were enrolled into age subgroups of 18-55, 56-69 and 70-plus years, which contained approximately 150, 28 and 58 TCR-sequenced participants, respectively.

V and J lose 2 bases and 8 bases, and a span of 9 bases separates them. The cysteine opens and the phenylalanine closes a CDR3 of 12 amino acids. Only the CDR3 part of the read is kept: 36 bases, read in frame from the first base. CDR1 LNHNV and CDR2 YYDKDF were looked up in the germline V gene (reference sequence). The CDR3 regions of human TCRbeta chains were analyzed by immunosequencing. Regarding the original processing steps: TCRs in the repertoires were matched against a reference library of SARS-CoV-2-specific TCRs that had been generated with the MIRA antigen-specificity platform. Breadth was defined as the fraction of unique TCRs that were SARS-CoV-2-associated. Depth was defined as the fraction of total T cells that were SARS-CoV-2-associated. Using the MIRA data, each spike-specific TCR was mapped to the spike region that the TCR reacts to and placed in a CD4 or CD8 class. Log10-transformed breadth and depth values were compared by one-way ANOVA with Sidak's multiple comparisons tests. TCRdb stores this immuneACCESS table with in-frame sequences only. Part of the clones is absent; in the studies checked, under half of the shortfall reflects unresolved V genes, and no reason is known for the rest. The V and J calls and clone size are taken from that table; D and trimming were inferred from the DNA. The sample yields around 270,000 clones; around 92% were counted once. Roughly 0.6% of the sample is in the top ten clones.

Explained via the paper, the time point label denotes: about 28 days (+/-7) after the second vaccine dose. AZD1222 recipients with second doses at about 4 weeks or about 12 weeks were pooled, because spike-specific TCR depth and breadth did not differ between schedules. Vaccinee samples came from UK trials COV001 and COV002, including a single-blind randomized controlled phase 2/3 trial of AZD1222 (ChAdOx1 nCoV-19) in healthy adults. For TCRbeta chain sequencing, PBMC samples from trial participants were taken at day 0 and at day 28 after the second dose. Study-wide findings and limitations: Reportedly, almost half of the unique spike-specific TCRs recognized epitopes lying outside the regions that are mutated in the B.1.351 and B.1.1.7 variants. After two AZD1222 doses, spike-specific TCR breadth and depth were significantly higher than at day 0 and than in MenACWY recipients. CD4 TCRs associated with the vaccine covered the entire spike protein, and the dominant responses were in regions 160-218 and 743-854. Participants were mostly white British and included more females than males, and it was suggested by the authors that clonal diversity may have been underestimated. In the small 56-69-year group, the increase in depth fell short of significance, most likely because of low power. Because no samples from the day 14 peak response were available, repertoires could be characterized only after the peak T cell response. Conclusions about previously exposed vaccinees are limited because only six or seven AZD1222 recipients were SARS-CoV-2 seropositive at baseline.

This receptor was obtained from an adult who received the AZD1222 COVID-19 vaccine. The chain uses TRBV15 and TRBJ1-2; the D gene is not confidently resolved. Source: peripheral blood, taken 28 days after the second AZD1222 dose. The sequenced DNA is TGTGCCACCAGCAGAAGGGCAGGCGGCTACACCTTC. It translates to CATSRRAGGYTF.